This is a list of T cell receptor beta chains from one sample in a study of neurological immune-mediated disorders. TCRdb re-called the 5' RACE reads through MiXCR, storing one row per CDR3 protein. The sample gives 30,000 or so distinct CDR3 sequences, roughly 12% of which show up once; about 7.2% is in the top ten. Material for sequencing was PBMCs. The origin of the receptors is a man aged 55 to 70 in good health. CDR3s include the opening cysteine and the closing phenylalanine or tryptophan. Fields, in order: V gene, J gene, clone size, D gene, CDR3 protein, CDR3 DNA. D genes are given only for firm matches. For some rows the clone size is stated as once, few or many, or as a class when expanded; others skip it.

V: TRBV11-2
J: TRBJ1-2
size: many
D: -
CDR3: CASSRLRGRSGSGYTF
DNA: TGTGCCAGCAGCCGACTGCGGGGGAGGAGTGGATCCGGCTACACCTTC

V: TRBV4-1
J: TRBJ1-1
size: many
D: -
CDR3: CASSRDGYGTEAFF
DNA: TGCGCCAGCAGCCGAGATGGGTACGGCACTGAAGCTTTCTTT

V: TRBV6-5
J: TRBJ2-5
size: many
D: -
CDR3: CASSPPDFQETQYF
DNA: TGTGCCAGCAGTCCACCCGACTTTCAAGAGACCCAGTACTTC

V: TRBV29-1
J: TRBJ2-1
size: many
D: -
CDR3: CSVEDVPLDEQFF
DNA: TGCAGCGTTGAAGATGTTCCCCTTGACGAGCAGTTCTTC

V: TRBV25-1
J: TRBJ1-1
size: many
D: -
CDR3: CASSAPMNTEAFF
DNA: TGTGCCAGCAGTGCTCCCATGAACACTGAAGCTTTCTTT

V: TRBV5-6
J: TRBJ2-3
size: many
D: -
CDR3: CASGARGADTQYF
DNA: TGTGCCAGCGGTGCGAGGGGTGCAGATACGCAGTATTTT

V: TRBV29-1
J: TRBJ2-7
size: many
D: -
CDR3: CSVQGNYEQYF
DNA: TGCAGCGTGCAAGGTAACTACGAGCAGTACTTC

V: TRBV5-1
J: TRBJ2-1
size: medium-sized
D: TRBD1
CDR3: CASSYVVGQGNEQFF
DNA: TGCGCCAGCAGCTATGTGGTGGGACAGGGCAATGAGCAGTTCTTC

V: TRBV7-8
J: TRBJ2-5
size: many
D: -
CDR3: CASSPRLVRQETQYF
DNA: TGTGCCAGCAGCCCGCGACTAGTTCGCCAAGAGACCCAGTACTTC

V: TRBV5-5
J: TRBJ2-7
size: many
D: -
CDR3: CASSLGHQSSYEQYF
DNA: TGTGCCAGCAGCTTGGGACACCAGAGCTCCTACGAGCAGTACTTC

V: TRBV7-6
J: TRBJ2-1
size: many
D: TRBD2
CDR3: CASSARLAKSSYNEQFF
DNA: TGTGCCAGCAGCGCCCGACTAGCGAAAAGCTCCTACAATGAGCAGTTCTTC

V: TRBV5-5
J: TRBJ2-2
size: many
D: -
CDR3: CASSTSRRNTGELFF
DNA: TGTGCCAGCAGCACCTCCCGACGGAACACCGGGGAGCTGTTTTTT

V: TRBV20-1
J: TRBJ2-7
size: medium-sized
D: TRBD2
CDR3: CSARDLGGLAGSGEQYF
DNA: TGCAGTGCTAGGGATTTGGGGGGACTAGCGGGTTCTGGCGAGCAGTACTTC

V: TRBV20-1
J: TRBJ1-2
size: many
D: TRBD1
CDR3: CSAPTGVAYGYTF
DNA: TGCAGTGCTCCTACAGGGGTGGCCTATGGCTACACCTTC

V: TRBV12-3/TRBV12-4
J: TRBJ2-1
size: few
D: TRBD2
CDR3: CASSLSLAGEQFF
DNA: TGTGCCAGCAGTTTAAGCCTAGCGGGTGAGCAGTTCTTC

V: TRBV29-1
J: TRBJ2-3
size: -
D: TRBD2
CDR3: CSVGLAGGPTDTQYF
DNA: TGCAGCGTGGGACTAGCGGGAGGGCCTACAGATACGCAGTATTTT

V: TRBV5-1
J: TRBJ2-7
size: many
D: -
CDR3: CASSFRDGGYEQYF
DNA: TGCGCCAGCAGCTTTAGGGACGGGGGCTACGAGCAGTACTTC

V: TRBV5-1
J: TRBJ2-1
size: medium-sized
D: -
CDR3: CASSDFGDYEQFF
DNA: TGCGCCAGCAGCGACTTCGGGGATTATGAGCAGTTCTTC

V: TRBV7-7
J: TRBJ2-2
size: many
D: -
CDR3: CASSPNTGELFF
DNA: TGTGCTAGCAGCCCAAACACCGGGGAGCTGTTTTTT

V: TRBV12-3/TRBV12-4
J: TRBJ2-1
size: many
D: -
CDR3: CASSLAGSQAPQFF
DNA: TGTGCCAGCAGTTTAGCCGGCTCCCAGGCTCCTCAGTTCTTC

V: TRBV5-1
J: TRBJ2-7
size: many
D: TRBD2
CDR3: CASHTSSGGPYEQYF
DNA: TGCGCCAGCCACACCTCTAGCGGGGGACCCTACGAGCAGTACTTC

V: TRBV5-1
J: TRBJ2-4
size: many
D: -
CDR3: CASSFGSRDIQYF
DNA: TGCGCCAGCAGCTTCGGTTCGAGGGACATTCAGTACTTC

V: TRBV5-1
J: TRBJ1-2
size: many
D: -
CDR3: CASSVQGSGGDGYTF
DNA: TGCGCCAGCAGCGTTCAGGGATCCGGAGGGGATGGCTACACCTTC

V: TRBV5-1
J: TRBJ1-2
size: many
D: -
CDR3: CASSAGQGGGYTF
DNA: TGCGCCAGCAGCGCGGGGCAGGGAGGTGGCTACACCTTC

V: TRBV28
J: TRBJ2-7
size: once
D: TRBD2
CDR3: CASRPKLAGDYEQYF
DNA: TGTGCCAGCAGACCCAAACTAGCGGGAGACTACGAGCAGTACTTC

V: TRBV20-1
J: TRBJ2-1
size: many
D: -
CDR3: CSVSGVYNEQFF
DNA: TGCAGTGTTAGTGGGGTCTACAATGAGCAGTTCTTC

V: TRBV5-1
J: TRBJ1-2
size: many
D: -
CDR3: CASSLEGGRGYTF
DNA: TGCGCCAGCAGCTTGGAGGGGGGCCGGGGCTACACCTTC

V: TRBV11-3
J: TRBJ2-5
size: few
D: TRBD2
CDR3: CASSLGLAGGGETQYF
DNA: TGTGCCAGCAGCTTGGGACTAGCGGGAGGAGGAGAGACCCAGTACTTC

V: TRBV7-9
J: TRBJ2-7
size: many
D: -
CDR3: CASSLVGTSIYEQYF
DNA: TGTGCCAGCAGCTTAGTAGGGACAAGTATTTACGAGCAGTACTTC

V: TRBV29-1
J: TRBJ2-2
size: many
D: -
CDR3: CSVTPGSGELFF
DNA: TGCAGCGTGACCCCCGGTTCCGGGGAGCTGTTTTTT

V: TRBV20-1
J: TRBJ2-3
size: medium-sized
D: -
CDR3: CSVSLGVTDTQYF
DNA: TGCAGCGTTTCTCTGGGGGTTACAGATACGCAGTATTTT

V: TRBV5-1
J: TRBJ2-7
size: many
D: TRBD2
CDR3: CASSISGTEGGEQYF
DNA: TGCGCCAGCAGCATTAGCGGGACCGAGGGAGGGGAGCAGTACTTC

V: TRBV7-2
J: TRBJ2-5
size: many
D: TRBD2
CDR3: CASSLLFAGVQETQYF
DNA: TGTGCCAGCAGCTTGTTATTCGCGGGAGTTCAAGAGACCCAGTACTTC

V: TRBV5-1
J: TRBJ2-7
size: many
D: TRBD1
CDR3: CASSLGTGLSYEQYF
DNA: TGCGCCAGCAGCTTGGGGACAGGGCTCTCCTACGAGCAGTACTTC

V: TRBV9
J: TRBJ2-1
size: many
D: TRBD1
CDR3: CASSRGQSGGEQFF
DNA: TGTGCCAGCAGCCGGGGACAGTCTGGGGGTGAGCAGTTCTTC

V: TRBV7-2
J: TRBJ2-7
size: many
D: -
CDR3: CASSERRAYEQYF
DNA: TGTGCCAGCAGCGAGAGACGGGCCTACGAGCAGTACTTC

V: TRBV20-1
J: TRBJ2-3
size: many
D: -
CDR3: CSAPTSLGITDTQYF
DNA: TGCAGTGCGCCGACCTCCCTGGGGATCACAGATACGCAGTATTTT

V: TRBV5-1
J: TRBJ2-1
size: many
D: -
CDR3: CASSLLPDPNEQFF
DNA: TGCGCCAGCAGCCTCCTTCCCGACCCAAATGAGCAGTTCTTC

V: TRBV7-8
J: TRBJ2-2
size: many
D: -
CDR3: CASSLALSRAGKAGELFF
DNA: TGTGCCAGCAGCTTAGCCCTAAGCCGGGCAGGGAAGGCCGGGGAGCTGTTTTTT

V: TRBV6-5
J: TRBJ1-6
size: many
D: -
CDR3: CASSRTENNSPLHF
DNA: TGTGCCAGCAGCCGGACTGAGAATAATTCACCCCTCCACTTT

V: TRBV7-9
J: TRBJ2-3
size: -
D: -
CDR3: CASSLFRSGSGVDTQYF
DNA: TGTGCCAGCAGCTTATTCCGGTCCGGGAGTGGAGTAGATACGCAGTATTTT

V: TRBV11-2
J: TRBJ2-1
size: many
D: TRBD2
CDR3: CASTLGPGLGHEQFF
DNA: TGTGCCAGCACTTTAGGCCCGGGACTAGGCCATGAGCAGTTCTTC

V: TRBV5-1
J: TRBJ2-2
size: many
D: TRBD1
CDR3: CASSFLQGRGAGELFF
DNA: TGCGCCAGCAGCTTTCTACAGGGGCGAGGGGCCGGGGAGCTGTTTTTT

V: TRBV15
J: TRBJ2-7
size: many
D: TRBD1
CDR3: CATSRGGPGQGFYEQYF
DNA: TGTGCCACCAGCAGAGGGGGCCCGGGACAGGGGTTCTACGAGCAGTACTTC

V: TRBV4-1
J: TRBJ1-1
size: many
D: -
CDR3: CASSFRGLNTEAFF
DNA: TGCGCCAGCAGCTTCCGGGGCCTGAACACTGAAGCTTTCTTT

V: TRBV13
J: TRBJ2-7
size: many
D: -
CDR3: CASSFGRAYEQYF
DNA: TGTGCCAGCAGCTTTGGCAGGGCCTACGAGCAGTACTTC

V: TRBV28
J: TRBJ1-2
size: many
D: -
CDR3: CASSPRALYGYTF
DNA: TGTGCCAGCAGTCCAAGAGCCCTCTATGGCTACACCTTC

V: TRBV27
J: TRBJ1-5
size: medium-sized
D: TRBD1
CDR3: CASSPQTGGGNQPQHF
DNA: TGTGCCAGCAGTCCTCAGACAGGGGGTGGCAATCAGCCCCAGCATTTT